The following is a T cell receptor (beta chain) sequence with its context. Those enrolled, adults aged about 18 to 95 years, came from about two dozen US areas. This sample stems from a study of blood T cell repertoires in COVID-19. Original methodology: Researchers report that nucleated cell counts were estimated from reference gene primer amplification. Repertoires were generated with immunoSEQ multiplex PCR, while TCRdb's copy carries only in-frame clones and drops some. The DNA gave D and trimming, while V, J and clone size come from that table. The sample records a few hundred thousand clones, roughly 89% being singletons. This CDR3 is 14 amino acids long. V lost 5 bases, J lost 1 base, and 5 bases stayed unmatched. The germline V gene encodes CDR1 SGHRS and CDR2 YFSETQ.

The clonotype was recovered from a woman between 35 and 50 years old who had recovered from COVID-19. Material: PBMCs or T cells enriched from blood (not recorded which). This chain joins TRBV5-1 and TRBJ1-1, with TRBD1 matching 7 bases. CDR3 residues: CASRKGTENTEAFF. Written as DNA, the CDR3 is TGCGCCAGCAGAAAGGGGACAGAGAACACTGAAGCTTTCTTT.